One sample yielded the 12 T cell receptor beta chains listed below, sequenced in a study of control samples from healthy donors and cancer patients (dated by TCRdb to 2018 to 2021). The library came from the immunoSEQ multiplex PCR assay. In TCRdb, the immuneACCESS table is reduced to in-frame sequences with V and J assigned. These tables do not hold every clone; where another copy was compared, an unresolved V gene accounts for under half, and the others remain unexplained. The sample table contains 100,000 to 150,000 clones; only one count was recorded for about nine tenths of them. Approximately 2.2% of the sample lies in the top ten. The sample was blood. These receptors originate from a woman between 50 and 59 years old in good health.

This chain uses TRBV5-4 with TRBJ1-2; D is uncertain. The germline V gene encodes CDR1 SGHNT and CDR2 YYREEE (reference sequence). Trimming removed 0 bases from V and 8 bases from J, with 17 bases in between. This CDR3 spans 15 amino acids. The CDR3: CASSLEPGSIMGYTF. CDR3 in DNA: TGTGCCAGCAGCTTGGAACCGGGGTCTATCATGGGCTACACCTTC. The whole variable domain, remainder taken from reference TRBV5-4 and TRBJ1-2, is ETGVTQSPTHLIKTRGQQVTLRCSSQSGHNTVSWYQQALGQGPQFIFQYYREEENGRGNFPPRFSGLQFPNYSSELNVNALELDDSALYLCASSLEPGSIMGYTFGSGTRLTVV.

The chain has TRBV5-1 and TRBJ1-5, with D maybe TRBD1 (6 bases). This CDR3 has 14 amino acids. Looked up from germline, CDR1 is SGHRS and CDR2 is YFSETQ. V dropped 1 base and J dropped 2 bases, with 7 bases sitting between them. The CDR3 reads CASSLSGGNQPQHF. CDR3 coding DNA: TGCGCCAGCAGCTTGTCAGGGGGCAATCAGCCCCAGCATTTT.

The J gene is TRBJ2-3, the V gene TRBV27, with D hard to call. The germline V gene has CDR1 MNHEY and CDR2 SMNVEV (reference sequence). V lost 2 bases, J lost 5 bases, and 8 bases lay in between. This CDR3 spans 13 amino acids. In nucleotides, the CDR3 is TGTGCCAGCAGTTTACTGGGAAGAGATACGCAGTATTTT. Its translation: CASSLLGRDTQYF.

The chain couples TRBV7-8 to TRBJ1-5, with D maybe TRBD1 (6 bases). V lost 3 bases, J lost 7 bases, and 10 bases lay in between. This CDR3 comprises 13 residues. Per the germline V gene, CDR1 is SGHVS and CDR2 is FQNEAQ. CDR3 residues: CASSFGGRQPQHF. CDR3 nucleotides: TGTGCCAGCAGCTTCGGGGGCAGGCAGCCCCAGCATTTT.

The chain combines TRBV30 with TRBJ2-7; no firm D call. Trimming left V 2 bases short and J 1 base short, with 9 bases between. Germline V gene data show CDR1 as GTSNPN and CDR2 as SVGIG (reference sequence). This CDR3 is 13 amino acids long. CDR3 residues: CAWSPLISYEQYF. CDR3 sequence (DNA): TGTGCCTGGAGTCCGCTGATTTCCTACGAGCAGTACTTC.

This chain joins TRBV7-8 and TRBJ2-7; 7 bases line up with TRBD1. From germline, CDR1 is SGHVS and CDR2 FQNEAQ. The CDR3 is 16 amino acids. V was pared by 4 bases and J by 1 base, with 10 bases of the junction left unmatched. The CDR3 region is CASSSFPGQSSYEQYF. CDR3 nucleotides: TGTGCCAGCAGCTCCTTCCCGGGACAGTCATCCTACGAGCAGTACTTC.

The chain recombines TRBV27 with TRBJ2-2, with 8 bases lining up with TRBD1. Germline CDR1 and CDR2: MNHEY and SMNVEV (reference sequence). The CDR3 has 16 residues. J gave up 4 bases and V 3 bases, and 7 bases lay outside the gene matches. The CDR3 sequence: CASSFGAGGFTGELFF. The CDR3 bases are TGTGCCAGCAGTTTCGGGGCAGGGGGCTTCACCGGGGAGCTGTTTTTT.

The J gene is TRBJ1-1, the V gene TRBV19; D is uncertain. The V and J ends lost 4 bases and 1 base respectively, with 13 bases between them. This CDR3 has 15 residues. Germline V CDR1 and CDR2: LNHDA, SQIVND (reference sequence). This CDR3 reads CASSTYGDWNTEAFF. The CDR3 bases are TGTGCCAGTAGTACCTACGGCGACTGGAACACTGAAGCTTTCTTT.

This chain joins TRBV7-9 and TRBJ1-1; 8 bases are shared with TRBD1. Germline loops: CDR1 SEHNR, CDR2 FQNEAQ (reference sequence). The CDR3 spans 14 residues. The V and J ends lost 3 bases and 3 bases, in that order; junction bases with no gene match: 3. CDR3 amino acids: CASSFPGGYTEAFF. The DNA of the CDR3 is TGTGCCAGCAGCTTCCCAGGGGGCTACACTGAAGCTTTCTTT.

Points on this clone: Other DNA sequences in this specimen translate into the identical CDR3. V gene TRBV3-1 (or the pseudogene TRBV3-2) combines with J gene TRBJ1-5; TRBD1 matches at 9 bases. Germline V CDR1 and CDR2: LGHDT, YNNKEL (reference sequence). V was clipped by 5 bases and J by 4 bases; unmatched bases: 0. The CDR3 has 13 residues. The CDR3: CASSGTGNQPQHF. The CDR3 DNA reads TGTGCCAGCAGCGGGACAGGGAATCAGCCCCAGCATTTT.

CDR3 amino acids: CASSLSGRETQYF. CDR3 DNA sequence: TGTGCCAGCAGTTTAAGCGGGAGAGAGACCCAGTACTTC. J is TRBJ2-5 and V is TRBV6-5, with 8 bases aligning to TRBD2. CDR1 is MNHEY and CDR2 is SVGAGI in the germline V gene. The CDR3 spans 13 residues. V lost 4 bases to trimming and J lost 4 bases; unmatched junction nucleotides: 2.

The chain employs TRBV6-5 and TRBJ2-7; D may be TRBD2 (5 bases). The germline V and J ends were trimmed by 2 bases and 4 bases, with 9 bases remaining between them. The CDR3 sequence is 13 residues long. The germline V gene encodes CDR1 MNHEY and CDR2 SVGAGI. The CDR3 DNA sequence: TGTGCCAGCAGTTACGGACTGTTTTACGAGCAGTACTTC. This codes for CASSYGLFYEQYF.